This TCR beta chain was recorded in a study of T cells after yellow fever vaccination. Study-wide points: Only a small proportion of the clonotypes turned up in both the CD4 and the CD8 compartments, likely arising from convergent recombination.

TCRdb reprocessed the 5' RACE reads with MiXCR, giving one entry per CDR3 protein. This table holds about 630,000 distinct CDR3 sequences, 12% found once. Remarks on this clonotype: The antigen remains unidentified.

The CDR3 consists of 14 residues. The V end was cut by 0 bases, the J end by 6 bases, with 11 bases between. Germline CDR1 reads LGHNA; CDR2 reads YSLEER. This clonotype originated in a man younger than 40 who received the YFV17D yellow fever vaccine. Sequenced material: PBMCs, taken on the day of the yellow fever booster vaccination. The chain couples TRBV4-3 to TRBJ1-1; unclear D gene. In DNA, the CDR3 is TGCGCCAGCAGCCAAGAGAGTTCCTTCGCTGAAGCTTTCTTT. Amino acid sequence: CASSQESSFAEAFF.